Shown below are 18 T cell receptor beta chains from a single sample sequenced in a study of blood T cell repertoires in COVID-19. Method: immunoSEQ multiplex PCR; TCRdb's copy keeps in-frame clones and lacks some. The sample yields about 160,000 clones, more than 65% seen once. Sequencing was done on a sample of peripheral blood. The source is a woman aged 55-70 years with COVID-19, enrolled during active disease.

The chain couples TRBV28 to TRBJ2-1, with TRBD2 matching over 8 bases. Trimming at V came to 7 bases and at J to 4 bases, leaving 9 bases not matched to a gene. The CDR3 runs 15 residues. The V gene's germline CDR1 is MDHEN and CDR2 SYDVKM. CDR3 nucleotides: TGTGCCAGCACCTCGGGAGGGCGGAATTACAATGAGCAGTTCTTC. It is translated as CASTSGGRNYNEQFF.

This chain joins TRBV20-1 and TRBJ2-7; 11 bases line up with TRBD2. This CDR3 comprises 16 residues. The J segment lost 3 bases and the V segment lost 3 bases, leaving 10 bases of the junction unmatched. The germline V gene has CDR1 DFQATT and CDR2 SNEGSKA (reference sequence). The CDR3 bases are TGCAGTGCTAGTATTGTTAGCGGGGGGGCCAGCTACGAGCAGTACGTC. Residues: CSASIVSGGASYEQYV.

This chain joins TRBV7-3 and TRBJ2-2; possible D gene TRBD1, 6 bases. The CDR3 loop spans 15 amino acids. Trimming removed 5 bases at V and 4 bases at J, with 14 bases between. CDR1 SGHTA and CDR2 FQGTGA come from the germline V gene. The CDR3 protein is CASSPTGTGTGELFF. CDR3 nucleotide sequence: TGTGCCAGCAGCCCAACAGGGACGGGCACCGGGGAGCTGTTTTTT.

V is TRBV9 and J is TRBJ2-1; 8 bases match TRBD1. The germline V gene has CDR1 SGDLS and CDR2 YYNGEE. V lost 4 bases to trimming and J lost 1 base; unmatched junction nucleotides: 7. The CDR3 consists of 16 residues. The CDR3 is CASSPTGTGSYNEQFF. The CDR3 region has the DNA TGTGCCAGCAGCCCAACCGGGACAGGATCCTACAATGAGCAGTTCTTC.

The chain uses TRBV2 and TRBJ1-5, with D unclear. This CDR3 has 12 residues. The germline CDR1 and CDR2 sequences are SNHLY and FYNNEI. Trimming took off 3 bases at V and 7 bases at J, with 7 bases between the two ends. The CDR3 nucleotides read TGTGCCAGCAGTGAGGAGGGACAGCCCCAGCATTTT. Translated: CASSEEGQPQHF.

The gene calls are TRBV11-2 and TRBJ1-1, with TRBD1 identical over 7 bases. V shed 3 bases and J 3 bases; nucleotides not matched to a gene: 4. The CDR3 sequence is 14 residues long. Germline V CDR1 and CDR2: SGHAT, FQNNGV. The CDR3 reads CASSLLTGHTEAFF. CDR3 DNA sequence: TGTGCCAGCAGCTTGTTGACAGGGCACACTGAAGCTTTCTTT.

The J gene is TRBJ2-3, the V gene TRBV6-4; 7 bases are shared with TRBD2. The CDR3 has 14 amino acids. Trimming took 3 bases from V and 11 from J; bases not matched to a gene: 11. Looked up from germline, CDR1 is MRHNA and CDR2 is SNTAGT. The CDR3 DNA sequence: TGTGCCAGCAGTGAGTACCGAGGCTCGGGAGGGCAGTATTTT. The encoded protein is CASSEYRGSGGQYF.

V gene TRBV6-1 combines with J gene TRBJ1-5, with TRBD1 matching 8 bases. Germline CDR1 MNHNS, CDR2 SASEGT. Trimming cost V 4 bases and J 1 base; bases outside gene matches: 6. The CDR3 contains 16 residues. The CDR3 DNA sequence: TGTGCCAGCAGTGTAGACAGGGGAAGGAGCAATCAGCCCCAGCATTTT. Protein: CASSVDRGRSNQPQHF.

This clone was seen just once. This chain joins TRBV5-1 and TRBJ1-4, with 8 bases identical to TRBD1. The CDR3 runs 17 residues. CDR1 is SGHRS and CDR2 is YFSETQ in the germline V gene. J gave up 3 bases and V 4 bases, and 11 bases lay outside the gene matches. CDR3 residues: CASSRQGSDGANEKLFF. Here the CDR3 DNA reads TGCGCCAGCAGCCGACAGGGGAGTGATGGGGCTAATGAAAAACTGTTTTTT.

The V call is TRBV11-2, the J call TRBJ2-7; tentatively, D is TRBD2 (6 bases). Germline CDR1 is SGHAT and CDR2 is FQNNGV. V lost 3 bases, J lost 3 bases, and 12 bases lay in between. The CDR3 covers 14 residues. The CDR3 is CASSFGGAVYEQYF. In DNA form, the CDR3 reads TGTGCCAGCAGCTTCGGAGGGGCGGTCTACGAGCAGTACTTC.

The V and J genes are TRBV5-5 and TRBJ2-7, with D tentatively TRBD1 (6 bases). V was cut by 4 bases and J by 0 bases, with 20 bases left in between. The CDR3 runs to 17 residues. Germline loops: CDR1 SGHKS, CDR2 YYEKEE (reference sequence). The CDR3 coding sequence is TGTGCCAGCAGCCGATTAAGCGGACAGTCCCTCTCCTACGAGCAGTACGTC. Protein product: CASSRLSGQSLSYEQYV.

The rearrangement uses TRBV2 and TRBJ2-3; 8 bases are shared with TRBD1. The CDR3 length is 14 residues. V was clipped by 6 bases and J by 3 bases; unmatched bases: 5. The germline CDR1 and CDR2 sequences are SNHLY and FYNNEI. The CDR3 DNA sequence: TGTGCCAGCAGCTCCGGGACAGGAACAGATACGCAGTATTTT. Translating it yields CASSSGTGTDTQYF.

The chain carries TRBV28 and TRBJ2-7; possibly TRBD1 for D (6 bases). This CDR3 has 15 residues. Germline V gene data show CDR1 as MDHEN and CDR2 as SYDVKM. V lost 4 bases to trimming and J lost 4 bases, with 17 bases between them. The CDR3 bases are TGTGCCAGCAGTTGGGCACGAGCCAGGGGATACGAGCAGTACGTC. This translates into CASSWARARGYEQYV.

In its sample, this clone was seen once. The rearrangement uses TRBV15 and TRBJ1-4; TRBD1 matches 8 bases. The germline CDR1 and CDR2 sequences are LNHNV and YYDKDF (reference sequence). J lost 3 bases, V lost 3 bases, and 3 bases had no gene match. This CDR3 has 15 amino acids. Here the CDR3 DNA reads TGTGCCACCAGCAGTAGGACAGGGCCTAATGAAAAACTGTTTTTT. As protein: CATSSRTGPNEKLFF.

The chain carries TRBV7-8 and TRBJ1-6; maybe TRBD1 (5 bases). V shed 5 bases and J shed 10 bases, with 18 bases lying between them. The CDR3 is 15 amino acids. The germline gives CDR1 SGHVS, CDR2 FQNEAQ. The CDR3 DNA sequence: TGTGCCAGCAGCGCCCTAAGGGGCTTGGGCTCACCCCTCCACTTT. This encodes CASSALRGLGSPLHF.

V and J are TRBV28 and TRBJ2-7, with 9 bases aligning to TRBD2. V was clipped by 7 bases and J by 0 bases; unmatched bases: 4. Per germline, CDR1 MDHEN and CDR2 SYDVKM. The CDR3 totals 14 residues. CDR3: CASIHSGSSYEQYF. CDR3 DNA sequence: TGTGCCAGCATCCATAGCGGGAGCTCCTACGAGCAGTACTTC.

This rearrangement joins TRBV6-5 to TRBJ1-2, with D hard to call. This CDR3 has 13 amino acids. The V gene's germline CDR1 is MNHEY and CDR2 SVGAGI. Trimming pared 4 bases from V and 3 bases from J, leaving 9 bases between. In nucleotides, the CDR3 is TGTGCCAGCAGTTCGGGGAGTGACTATGGCTACACCTTC. Amino acids: CASSSGSDYGYTF.

The chain is built from TRBV28 and TRBJ2-1, with 7 bases that match TRBD2. CDR1 is MDHEN, CDR2 SYDVKM, per germline. After removal of 3 bases from V and 0 bases from J, the junction contained 2 bases not matched to a gene. This CDR3 is built from 15 residues. CDR3 DNA: TGTGCCAGCAGTTTGGCTAGCGGCTCCTACAATGAGCAGTTCTTC. Its translation: CASSLASGSYNEQFF.